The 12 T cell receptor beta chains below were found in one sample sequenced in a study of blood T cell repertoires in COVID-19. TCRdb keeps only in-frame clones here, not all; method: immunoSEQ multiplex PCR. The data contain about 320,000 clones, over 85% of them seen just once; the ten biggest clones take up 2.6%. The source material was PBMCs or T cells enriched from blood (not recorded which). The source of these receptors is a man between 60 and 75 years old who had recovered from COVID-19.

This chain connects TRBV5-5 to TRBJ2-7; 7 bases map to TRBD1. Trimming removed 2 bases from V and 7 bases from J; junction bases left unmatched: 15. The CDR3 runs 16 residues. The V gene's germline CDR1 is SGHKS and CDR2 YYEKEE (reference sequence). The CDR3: CASSFIQGFLVGEQYF. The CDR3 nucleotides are TGTGCCAGCAGCTTCATACAGGGGTTCCTCGTGGGAGAGCAGTACTTC.

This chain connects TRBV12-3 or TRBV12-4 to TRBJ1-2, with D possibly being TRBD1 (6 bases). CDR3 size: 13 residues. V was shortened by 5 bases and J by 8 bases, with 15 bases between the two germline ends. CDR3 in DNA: TGTGCCAGCAGTCTAGATCTCGACAGGGGCTACACCTTC. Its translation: CASSLDLDRGYTF.

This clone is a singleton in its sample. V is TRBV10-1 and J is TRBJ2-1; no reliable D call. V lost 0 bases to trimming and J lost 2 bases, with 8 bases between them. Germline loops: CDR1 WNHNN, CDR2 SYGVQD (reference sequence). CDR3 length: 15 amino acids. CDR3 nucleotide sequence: TGCGCCAGCAGTGAGTCTGGTCCGGCCTACAATGAGCAGTTCTTC. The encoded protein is CASSESGPAYNEQFF.

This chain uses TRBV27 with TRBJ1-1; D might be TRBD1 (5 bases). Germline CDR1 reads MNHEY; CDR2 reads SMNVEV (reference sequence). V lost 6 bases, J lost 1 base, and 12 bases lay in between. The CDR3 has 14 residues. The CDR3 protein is CASRGRRGNTEAFF. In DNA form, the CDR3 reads TGTGCCAGCAGGGGTAGGAGGGGGAACACTGAAGCTTTCTTT.

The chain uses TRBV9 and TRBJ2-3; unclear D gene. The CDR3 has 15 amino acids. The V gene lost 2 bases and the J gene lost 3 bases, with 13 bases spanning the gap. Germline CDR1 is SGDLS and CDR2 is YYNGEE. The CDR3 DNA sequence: TGTGCCAGCAGCGTGATGACACGACGTACAGATACGCAGTATTTT. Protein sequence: CASSVMTRRTDTQYF.

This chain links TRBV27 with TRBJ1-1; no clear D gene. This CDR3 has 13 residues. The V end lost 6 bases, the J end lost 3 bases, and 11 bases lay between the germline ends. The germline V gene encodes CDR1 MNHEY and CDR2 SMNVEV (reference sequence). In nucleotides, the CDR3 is TGTGCCAGCAGCAGGTCGAAGGACACTGAAGCTTTCTTT. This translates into CASSRSKDTEAFF.

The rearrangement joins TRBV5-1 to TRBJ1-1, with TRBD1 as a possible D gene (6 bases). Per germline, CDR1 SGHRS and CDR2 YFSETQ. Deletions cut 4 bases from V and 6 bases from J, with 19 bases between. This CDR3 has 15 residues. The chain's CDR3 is CASSLGRGGIAEAFF. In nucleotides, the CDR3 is TGCGCCAGCAGCCTTGGACGAGGGGGTATTGCTGAAGCTTTCTTT.

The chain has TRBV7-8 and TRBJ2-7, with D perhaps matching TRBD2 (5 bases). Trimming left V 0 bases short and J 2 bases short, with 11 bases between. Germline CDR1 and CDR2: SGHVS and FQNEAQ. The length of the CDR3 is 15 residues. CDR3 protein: CASSLAGVGAYEQYF. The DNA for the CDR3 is TGTGCCAGCAGCTTAGCGGGAGTGGGTGCCTACGAGCAGTACTTC.

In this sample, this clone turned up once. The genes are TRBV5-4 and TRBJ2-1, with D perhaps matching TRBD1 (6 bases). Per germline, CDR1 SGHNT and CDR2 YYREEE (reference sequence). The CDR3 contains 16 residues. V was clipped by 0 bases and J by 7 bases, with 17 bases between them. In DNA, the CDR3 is TGTGCCAGCAGCTTGGCCCGGAGCGGAAGGGGGAATGAGCAGTTCTTC. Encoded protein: CASSLARSGRGNEQFF.

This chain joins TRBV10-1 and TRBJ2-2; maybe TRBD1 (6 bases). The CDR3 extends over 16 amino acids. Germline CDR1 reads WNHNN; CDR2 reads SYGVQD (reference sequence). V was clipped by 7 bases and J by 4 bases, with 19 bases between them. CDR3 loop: CASIQLRGSGTGELFF. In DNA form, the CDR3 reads TGCGCCAGCATCCAGCTGAGGGGGAGCGGCACCGGGGAGCTGTTTTTT.

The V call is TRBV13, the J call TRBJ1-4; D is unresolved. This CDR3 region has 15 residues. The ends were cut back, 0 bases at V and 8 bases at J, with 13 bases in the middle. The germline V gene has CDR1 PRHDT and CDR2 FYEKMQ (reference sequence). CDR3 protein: CASSLGLSGGEKLFF. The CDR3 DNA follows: TGTGCCAGCAGCTTAGGCCTGTCAGGTGGGGAAAAACTGTTTTTT.

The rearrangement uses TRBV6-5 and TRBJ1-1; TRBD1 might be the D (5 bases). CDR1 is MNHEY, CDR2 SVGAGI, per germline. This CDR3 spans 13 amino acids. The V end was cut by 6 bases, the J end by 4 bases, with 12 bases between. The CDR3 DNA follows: TGTGCCAGCAGCAGTAAGGGGTTCACTGAAGCTTTCTTT. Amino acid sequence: CASSSKGFTEAFF.